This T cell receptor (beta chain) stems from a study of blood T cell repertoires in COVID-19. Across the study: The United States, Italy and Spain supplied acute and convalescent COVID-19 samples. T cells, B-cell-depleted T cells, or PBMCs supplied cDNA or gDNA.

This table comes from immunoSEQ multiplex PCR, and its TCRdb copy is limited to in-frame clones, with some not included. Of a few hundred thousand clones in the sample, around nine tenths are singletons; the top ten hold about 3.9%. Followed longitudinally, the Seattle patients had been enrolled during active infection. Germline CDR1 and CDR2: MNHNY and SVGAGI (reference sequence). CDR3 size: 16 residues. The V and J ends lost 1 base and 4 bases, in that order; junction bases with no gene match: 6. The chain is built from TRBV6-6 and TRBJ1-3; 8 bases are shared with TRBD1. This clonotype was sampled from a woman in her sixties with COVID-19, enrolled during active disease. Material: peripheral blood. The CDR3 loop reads CASSYYDRGDGNTIYF. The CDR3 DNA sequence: TGTGCCAGCAGTTACTACGACAGGGGCGACGGAAACACCATATATTTT.